The clone carrying this T cell receptor beta chain was observed at least ten times. The antigen is not known. The record originates from a study of regulatory T cells in long-lasting Graves disease. Overall study: Less than 3 months of antithyroid drugs had been taken by newly diagnosed Graves' patients. Notes on the study in general: New patients shared 950 to 1,000 public clonotypes, fewer than the approximately 2,500 shared by persistent patients.

The CDR3 is 13 residues long. Per germline, CDR1 GTSNPN and CDR2 SVGIG (reference sequence). The germline V and J ends were trimmed by 0 bases and 8 bases, with 10 bases remaining between them. Time point described: newly diagnosed GD, antithyroid drugs for less than 3 months. PBMC-derived RNA was used for the TCR library. Assembly of TCR beta libraries relied on iRepertoire HTBI primers together with Arm-PCR of CDR3 regions. TCRdb recomputed calls from the multiplex PCR reads with MiXCR, one row per CDR3 protein. The sample lists under 700,000 distinct CDR3 sequences; approximately 16% were seen once. This sample also belongs to another study, concerning T cells in Graves' hyperthyroidism and ophthalmopathy.

Specimen: peripheral blood mononuclear cells (PBMCs), collected at new diagnosis, from a patient treated with antithyroid drugs. The receptor's source is a woman in her forties or fifties with Graves disease. The chain employs TRBV30 and TRBJ1-4, with D unresolved. This chain's CDR3 is CAWSVRIHEKLFF. The CDR3 coding sequence is TGTGCCTGGAGTGTAAGGATACACGAAAAACTGTTTTTT.